The table lists the clone carrying this T cell receptor beta chain with a count of one. This CDR3 spans 15 amino acids. Germline values: CDR1 WNHNN, CDR2 SYGVQD (reference sequence). Unmatched junction bases numbered 5, after V lost 6 bases and J lost 2 bases. This sample stems from a study of T cell clonotyping in hematopoietic cell transplantation. Profiling relied on immunoSEQ multiplex PCR, and the TCRdb table lists in-frame clones only, not all of them. The data show around 37,000 clones, approximately 95% seen once. V and J are TRBV10-1 and TRBJ2-4; TRBD1 matches 9 bases. The clonotype was recovered from a young man in good health. Some clones in this sample may be carry-over from other donors' samples. The specimen sequenced was peripheral blood mononuclear cells. This CDR3 reads CASSRDRVSKNIQYF. The CDR3 nucleotides read TGCGCCAGCAGCCGGGACAGGGTGTCCAAAAACATTCAGTACTTC.